The 13 T cell receptor delta chains reported below all come from one sample, sequenced in a study of gamma-delta T cells after stem cell transplantation. TCRdb re-called the RT-PCR reads through CATT. This sample has around 13,000 delta-chain clones; about 32% occur once, and the top ten carry 3% to 4%. Sequenced input: gamma-delta T cells. These TCRs come from a human donor. It is not recorded whose cells these are; they may come from a transplant donor.

The chain uses TRDV1 and TRDJ1; TRDD3 matches at 10 bases. Per the germline V gene, CDR1 is TSWWSYY and CDR2 is QGS. With 1 base clipped from V and 6 bases from J, the junction kept 14 bases outside the gene matches. The length of the CDR3 is 18 residues. The CDR3 sequence: CALGEPLGDRTGGYKLIF. In DNA, the CDR3 is TGTGCTCTTGGGGAACCTCTTGGTGACCGAACTGGGGGATATAAACTCATCTTT.

This clone was seen a few times. Other DNA sequences in this sample translate to the same CDR3. The chain couples TRDV2 to TRDJ2, with 10 bases lining up with TRDD3. The CDR3 is 14 amino acids. Germline-derived CDR1 and CDR2 are GEAIGNYY and EKD. J gave up 6 bases and V 0 bases, and 0 bases lay outside the gene matches. The CDR3 DNA follows: TGTGCCTGTGACACCGGGGGATACGCAGCACAACTCTTCTTT. Amino acids: CACDTGGYAAQLFF.

The gene calls are TRDV2 and TRDJ1; D is unclear. The V and J ends lost 4 bases and 0 bases respectively, with 20 bases between them. The CDR3 is 17 residues long. Germline CDR1 GEAIGNYY, CDR2 EKD. DNA for the CDR3: TGTGCCTGTGATTGCCTGGTGGAGACGAGGTACACCGATAAACTCATCTTT. It codes for CACDCLVETRYTDKLIF.

As for this clone: A read error may produce the germline difference seen at one junction end. In the same sample, other DNA sequences code for this CDR3. J is TRDJ1 and V is TRAV29/DV5; either TRDD2 or TRDD3 may fit D (8 bases each). Germline V CDR1 and CDR2: NSMFDY, ISSIKDK. The CDR3 loop spans 20 amino acids. CDR3 DNA sequence: TGTGCCGCAAGCAAAAACGATCTTCCTACGGTACTGGGGGGCACCGATAAACTCATCTTT. This gives the protein CAASKNDLPTVLGGTDKLIF.

This clone was counted a few times. The genes are TRDV3 and TRDJ1; D is uncertain. CDR1 TVYSNPD and CDR2 GDNSRS come from the germline V gene (reference sequence). Trimming took 3 bases from V and 8 from J, leaving 13 bases between them. The CDR3 has 11 amino acids. CDR3 loop: CAFYSLLKLIF. CDR3 coding DNA: TGTGCCTTCTATTCCCTGTTAAAACTCATCTTT.

About this clone: At one end the junction does not follow the germline gene, possibly because of a read error. The sample holds other DNA sequences that translate to the same CDR3. V is TRDV3 and J is TRDJ1; D is unclear. The CDR3 consists of 12 residues. The germline CDR1 and CDR2 sequences are TVYSNPD and GDNSRS (reference sequence). CDR3 nucleotides: TGTGCCTTTAGGATCCGCGCCGATAACCTCATCTTT. As protein: CAFRIRADNLIF.

V is TRDV3 and J is TRDJ1, with 9 nucleotides matching TRDD2. The germline CDR1 and CDR2 sequences are TVYSNPD and GDNSRS (reference sequence). Trimming cost V 4 bases and J 4 bases; bases outside gene matches: 25. This CDR3 region has 19 residues. The DNA of the CDR3 is TGTGCCTCCTTCCTTCCTACATTAATGGGGGAACTTGTTAACGATAAACTCATCTTT. It encodes CASFLPTLMGELVNDKLIF.

This chain joins TRDV1 and TRDJ2; 9 bases map to TRDD3. CDR3 size: 24 residues. With 3 bases clipped from V and 0 bases from J, the junction kept 26 bases outside the gene matches. The germline V gene has CDR1 TSWWSYY and CDR2 QGS. CDR3 coding DNA: TGTGCTCTTGGGGAGCCGCCCATTCCTACGACGTACTGGGGGACCAACGCTTTGACAGCACAACTCTTCTTT. Amino acid sequence: CALGEPPIPTTYWGTNALTAQLFF.

The genes are TRDV2 and TRDJ3; TRDD3 agrees at 9 bases. With 0 bases clipped from V and 0 bases from J, the junction kept 11 bases outside the gene matches. CDR1 and CDR2 (germline): GEAIGNYY, EKD. The CDR3 is made up of 21 amino acids. The CDR3 DNA follows: TGTGCCTGTGACACCGTAGGCTGGGGGATTGGGCCCTCCTGGGACACCCGACAGATGTTTTTC. Protein sequence: CACDTVGWGIGPSWDTRQMFF.

The rearrangement links TRDV2 to TRDJ1; D gene ambiguous. There are 16 residues in the CDR3. The germline gives CDR1 GEAIGNYY, CDR2 EKD. The V end was cut by 6 bases, the J end by 0 bases, with 19 bases between. In DNA form, the CDR3 reads TGTGCCTGTACTTACCCCGCCAAGAAGTACACCGATAAACTCATCTTT. Translating gives CACTYPAKKYTDKLIF.

This clone was seen a few times. The chain is built from TRDV2 and TRDJ1, with TRDD3 identical over 13 bases. With V trimmed by 3 bases and J by 2 bases, 29 bases remained unmatched. Per germline, CDR1 GEAIGNYY and CDR2 EKD. The CDR3 is made up of 24 amino acids. The CDR3 sequence: CACDPPQAFPLCTGGYGGTDKLIF. The CDR3 bases are TGTGCCTGTGACCCTCCCCAAGCTTTCCCTCTTTGTACTGGGGGATACGGGGGAACCGATAAACTCATCTTT.

There are a few counts of this clone. The V gene is TRDV1, the J gene TRDJ1; 10 bases are a match to TRDD3. Trimming took 3 bases from V and 3 from J; bases not matched to a gene: 22. CDR1 and CDR2 from the germline V gene are TSWWSYY and QGS. The CDR3 covers 21 residues. The DNA of the CDR3 is TGTGCTCTTGGGGAGCATTTCCTACAGCGTACTGGGGGATGGCGTCCCGATAAACTCATCTTT. Translating it yields CALGEHFLQRTGGWRPDKLIF.

The chain links TRDV1 to TRDJ1; D ambiguous. V shed 4 bases and J shed 9 bases, with 27 bases lying between them. Germline CDR1 reads TSWWSYY; CDR2 reads QGS. This CDR3 is built from 17 residues. The CDR3 nucleotides are TGTGCTCTTGGGGGGAACTCCCCGTACCTGCCTAGGTATGAACTCATCTTT. It specifies CALGGNSPYLPRYELIF.